This entry lists 29 T cell receptor beta chains sequenced from one sample in a study of monozygotic twins with inflammatory bowel disease. TCRdb reprocessed the 5' RACE reads and keeps a single row for each CDR3 protein, giving no DNA. Its table lists roughly 300,000 distinct CDR3 sequences. Sequenced material: blood. The receptors were gathered from a human donor with ulcerative colitis or Crohn's disease, or a healthy co-twin of an affected twin (not recorded which).

J is TRBJ2-3 and V is TRBV9; TCRdb proposes TRBD1, but this gene call is untestable without DNA. Germline lookup yields CDR1 SGDLS and CDR2 YYNGEE. The CDR3 contains 16 residues. This chain's CDR3 is CASSGTGALSTDTQYF. The full variable domain, in which reference TRBV9 and TRBJ2-3 provide the parts outside the CDR3, is DSGVTQTPKHLITATGQRVTLRCSPRSGDLSVYWYQQSLDQGLQFLIQYYNGEERAKGNILERFSAQQFPDLHSELNLSSLELGDSALYFCASSGTGALSTDTQYFGPGTRLTVL.

The chain has TRBV25-1 and TRBJ2-5; TCRdb names TRBD1, which stays unverified in the absence of DNA. Germline V gives CDR1 MGHDK, CDR2 SYGVNS. CDR3 length: 15 amino acids. The chain's CDR3 is CASSEGTALQETQYF.

The rearrangement joins TRBV7-7 to TRBJ2-1; the TCRdb call, TRBD2, lacks DNA for checking. CDR3 size: 16 residues. Germline CDR1 and CDR2: SSHAT and FNYEAQ (reference sequence). The chain's CDR3 is CASSLDLKRGYNEQFF.

This chain uses TRBV5-1 with TRBJ2-2. This CDR3 region has 14 residues. Germline lookup yields CDR1 SGHRS and CDR2 YFSETQ. The chain's CDR3 is CASSHKDLTGELFF.

This chain uses TRBV4-1 with TRBJ2-7; no DNA is available, so the TRBD1 call from TCRdb remains unchecked. The CDR3 is made up of 17 amino acids. In germline, CDR1 is MGHRA, CDR2 YSYEKL. The CDR3 reads CASSQAGGTGVSYEQYF.

This sequence joins TRBV9 and TRBJ1-3; TCRdb picks TRBD1, but there is no DNA to check that call. The CDR3 is made up of 15 amino acids. Germline CDR1 and CDR2: SGDLS and YYNGEE. CDR3 in amino acids: CASSAGRYSGNTIYF.

The J gene is TRBJ1-2, the V gene TRBV29-1; TCRdb reports TRBD1, a call that lacks DNA to check it against. This CDR3 has 11 residues. The germline V gene has CDR1 SQVTM and CDR2 ANQGSEA. This chain's CDR3 is CSADRAHLPYF. Together with reference TRBV29-1 and TRBJ1-2, the CDR3 gives the full variable domain: SAVISQKPSRDICQRGTSLTIQCQVDSQVTMMFWYRQQPGQSLTLIATANQGSEATYESGFVIDKFPISRPNLTFSTLTVSNMSPEDSSIYLCSADRAHLPYFGSGTRLTVV.

This chain links TRBV12-3 or TRBV12-4 with TRBJ1-5; the TCRdb call, TRBD1, lacks DNA for checking. This CDR3 is 15 amino acids long. CDR3 sequence: CASSGLGAGNQPQHF.

The rearrangement links TRBV28 to TRBJ2-5; TCRdb outputs TRBD1, but without DNA this stays unchecked. The CDR3 totals 14 residues. Looked up from germline, CDR1 is MDHEN and CDR2 is SYDVKM. The CDR3 reads CASSLGGGWETQYF.

This CDR3 is CASSQAGSGANVLTF. The J gene is TRBJ2-6, the V gene TRBV4-2; absent DNA, TCRdb's TRBD1 call cannot be checked. The CDR3 totals 15 residues. The germline gives CDR1 LGHNA, CDR2 YNFKEQ.

V gene TRBV10-3 combines with J gene TRBJ1-2. The CDR3 extends over 12 amino acids. From germline, CDR1 is ENHRY and CDR2 SYGVKD. The CDR3 is CAISDLGNGYTF.

The chain is built from TRBV19 and TRBJ1-2. This CDR3 comprises 13 residues. The germline gives CDR1 LNHDA, CDR2 SQIVND (reference sequence). CDR3 protein: CASSYTRSYGYTF.

The chain is built from TRBV7-9 and TRBJ2-5; as DNA is missing, the TRBD1 call by TCRdb cannot be tested. CDR1 is SEHNR and CDR2 is FQNEAQ in the germline V gene (reference sequence). This CDR3 contains 15 residues. The chain's CDR3 is CASSLEGGIRKTQYF. The whole variable domain, filled in from reference TRBV7-9 and TRBJ2-5, reads DTGVSQNPRHKITKRGQNVTFRCDPISEHNRLYWYRQTLGQGPEFLTYFQNEAQLEKSRLLSDRFSAERPKGSFSTLEIQRTEQGDSAMYLCASSLEGGIRKTQYFGPGTRLLVL.

V usage is TRBV5-4 and J usage is TRBJ2-7; TCRdb proposes TRBD2, but this gene call is untestable without DNA. Germline CDR1 SGHNT, CDR2 YYREEE (reference sequence). The CDR3 contains 17 residues. CDR3 loop: CASSLEGTSGISYEQYF.

The rearrangement joins TRBV6-5 to TRBJ2-6; TCRdb returns TRBD1, unconfirmable since there is no DNA. CDR1 and CDR2 (germline): MNHEY, SVGAGI. The CDR3 covers 17 residues. The CDR3: CASSYGTGMAGANVLTF.

The chain has TRBV7-2 and TRBJ2-5. Germline CDR1 is SGHTA and CDR2 is FQGNSA. CDR3 size: 12 residues. The CDR3 loop is CASSLDHPGQYF.

The V and J genes are TRBV20-1 and TRBJ1-5; TCRdb designates TRBD1, a call that cannot be tested without DNA. This CDR3 spans 13 amino acids. Germline V lookup: CDR1 DFQATT, CDR2 SNEGSKA (reference sequence). The CDR3 region is CSARSPGNQPQHF.

This chain connects TRBV4-2 to TRBJ2-4; the D gene TCRdb calls, TRBD1, cannot be checked with no DNA. Germline CDR1 reads LGHNA; CDR2 reads YNFKEQ. This CDR3 comprises 16 residues. Here the CDR3 reads CASSQATGPGENIQYF.

This chain uses TRBV20-1 with TRBJ2-5. CDR1 DFQATT and CDR2 SNEGSKA come from the germline V gene (reference sequence). This CDR3 has 16 residues. CDR3 protein: CSAYQPEGGNQETQYF.

The rearrangement links TRBV4-2 to TRBJ2-1; TCRdb designates TRBD1, a call that cannot be tested without DNA. The CDR3 runs 17 residues. Germline values: CDR1 LGHNA, CDR2 YNFKEQ. CDR3: CASSQAVQGGTYNEQFF.

Here the CDR3 reads CASRRMDGGELFF. The chain has TRBV2 and TRBJ1-4. In germline, CDR1 is SNHLY, CDR2 FYNNEI. The CDR3 has 13 amino acids.

This chain uses TRBV29-1 with TRBJ2-7; TCRdb names TRBD1, which stays unverified in the absence of DNA. Per the germline V gene, CDR1 is SQVTM and CDR2 is ANQGSEA. This CDR3 region has 13 residues. This CDR3 is CSVEGVRASEQYF.

The chain recombines TRBV6-1 with TRBJ1-4. Germline V gene lookup returns CDR1 MNHNS and CDR2 SASEGT. This CDR3 region has 13 residues. The chain's CDR3 is CASSEKGGEKLFF.

V and J are TRBV7-2 and TRBJ2-1; the TRBD1 assignment by TCRdb is unverifiable without DNA. The CDR3 loop spans 15 amino acids. The germline V gene has CDR1 SGHTA and CDR2 FQGNSA. The CDR3 reads CASTTQPHSYNEQFF.

The chain carries TRBV12-3 or TRBV12-4 and TRBJ2-7; TCRdb returns TRBD1, unconfirmable since there is no DNA. The CDR3 is 13 residues long. The CDR3 here is CASHKAGAHEQYF.

The chain uses TRBV18 and TRBJ1-1; no DNA is available, so the TRBD1 call from TCRdb remains unchecked. This CDR3 has 17 amino acids. The germline gives CDR1 KGHSH, CDR2 LQKENI. CDR3 amino acids: CASSAGQAELLGSEAFF.

The rearrangement links TRBV12-3 or TRBV12-4 to TRBJ1-4. The CDR3 has 14 residues. The CDR3 sequence: CASSLTGPNEKLFF.

This chain uses TRBV7-2 with TRBJ2-1. CDR1 and CDR2 (germline): SGHTA, FQGNSA. This CDR3 region has 15 residues. The CDR3 protein is CASSFLGVSYNEQFF.

This chain uses TRBV19 with TRBJ2-3. Per the germline V gene, CDR1 is LNHDA and CDR2 is SQIVND (reference sequence). This CDR3 region has 14 residues. This chain's CDR3 is CASSMIGETDTQYF.